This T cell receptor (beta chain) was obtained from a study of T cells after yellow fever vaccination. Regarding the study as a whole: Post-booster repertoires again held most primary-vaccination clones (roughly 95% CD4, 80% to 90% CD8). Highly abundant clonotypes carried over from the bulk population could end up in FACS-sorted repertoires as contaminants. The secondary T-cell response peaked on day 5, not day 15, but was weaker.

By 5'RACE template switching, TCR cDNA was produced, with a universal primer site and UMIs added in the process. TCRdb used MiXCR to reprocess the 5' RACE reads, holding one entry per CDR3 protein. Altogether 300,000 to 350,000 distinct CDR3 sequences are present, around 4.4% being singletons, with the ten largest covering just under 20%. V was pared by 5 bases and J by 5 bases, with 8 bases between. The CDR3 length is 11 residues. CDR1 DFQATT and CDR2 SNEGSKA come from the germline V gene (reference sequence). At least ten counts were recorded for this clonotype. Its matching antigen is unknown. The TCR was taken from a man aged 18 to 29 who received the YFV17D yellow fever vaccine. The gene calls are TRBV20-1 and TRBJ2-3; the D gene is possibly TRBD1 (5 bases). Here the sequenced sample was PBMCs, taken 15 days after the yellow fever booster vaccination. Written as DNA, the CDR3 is TGCAGTGCTCTCCAGGGAGATACGCAGTATTTT. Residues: CSALQGDTQYF.